The 7 T cell receptor beta chains presented below share a single source sample, sequenced in a study of T cell responses to AZD1222 COVID-19 vaccine. Clones were sequenced by immunoSEQ multiplex PCR, and TCRdb holds only the in-frame ones, with some missing. Of approximately 70,000 clones listed, roughly 82% are singletons. This specimen consisted of peripheral blood, obtained on day 0 of AZD1222 vaccination. These receptors all stem from an adult in good health.

The genes are TRBV6-5 and TRBJ1-5; D unclear. Germline V CDR1 and CDR2: MNHEY, SVGAGI. This CDR3 comprises 15 residues. Trimming cost V 6 bases and J 5 bases, with 17 bases left between them. In nucleotides, the CDR3 is TGTGCCAGCAGCTCAGGACGGAACGGCGATCAGCCCCAGCATTTT. It translates to CASSSGRNGDQPQHF.

Concerning this clone itself: A junction end diverges from the germline sequence, so it may reflect a read error. This sample also contains other DNA sequences that code for the same CDR3. The genes are TRBV7-7 and TRBJ2-7; 10 bases fit TRBD1. The CDR3 loop spans 15 amino acids. Germline values: CDR1 SSHAT, CDR2 FNYEAQ (reference sequence). The CDR3 region has the DNA TGTGCTAGCAGCCCCGACAGGGGGCCCTCCTACGAGCAGTACTTC. Amino acid sequence: CASSPDRGPSYEQYF.

V gene TRBV7-3 combines with J gene TRBJ2-3; 8 nucleotides line up with TRBD1. Trimming cost V 5 bases and J 2 bases; bases outside gene matches: 6. CDR3 length: 15 amino acids. Germline V CDR1 and CDR2: SGHTA, FQGTGA. CDR3 sequence: CASSAGGQDTDTQYF. CDR3 in DNA: TGTGCCAGCAGCGCAGGGGGACAGGACACAGATACGCAGTATTTT. The whole variable domain, filled in from reference TRBV7-3 and TRBJ2-3, reads GAGVSQTPSNKVTEKGKYVELRCDPISGHTALYWYRQSLGQGPEFLIYFQGTGAADDSGLPNDRFFAVRPEGSVSTLKIQRTERGDSAVYLCASSAGGQDTDTQYFGPGTRLTVL.

The rearrangement uses TRBV5-1 and TRBJ2-7; D is uncertain. CDR1 is SGHRS, CDR2 YFSETQ, per germline. This CDR3 is 15 amino acids long. Trimming left V 0 bases short and J 3 bases short, with 13 bases between. The CDR3 region is CASSLDTPTRYEQYF. The DNA of the CDR3 is TGCGCCAGCAGCTTGGATACCCCCACTCGCTACGAGCAGTACTTC.

CDR3 in amino acids: CASSLSGPHLSSYNSPLHF. In DNA, the CDR3 is TGTGCCAGCAGCTTATCTGGACCTCACCTTAGCTCCTATAATTCACCCCTCCACTTT. This chain connects TRBV7-9 to TRBJ1-6; D is unclear. This CDR3 has 19 residues. Trimming removed 2 bases at V and 0 bases at J, with 17 bases between. Germline loops: CDR1 SEHNR, CDR2 FQNEAQ (reference sequence).

The chain combines TRBV11-3 with TRBJ2-7; a possible D gene is TRBD2 (6 bases). The CDR3 is 13 residues long. V was trimmed by 8 bases and J by 4 bases, leaving 15 bases between them. Germline CDR1 and CDR2: SGHNT and YENEEA. CDR3 DNA: TGTGCCAGCTCTACGGGGAGGTTATACGAGCAGTACTTC. It specifies CASSTGRLYEQYF.

The count of this clone is one. The chain recombines TRBV7-7 with TRBJ2-5; 9 positions match TRBD1. The ends lost 1 base at V and 5 bases at J; junction bases unmatched: 5. Looked up from germline, CDR1 is SSHAT and CDR2 is FNYEAQ (reference sequence). CDR3 length: 15 amino acids. CDR3 nucleotide sequence: TGTGCCAGCAGCTTAGAACGGACAGGGGAGGAGACCCAGTACTTC. The encoded protein is CASSLERTGEETQYF.